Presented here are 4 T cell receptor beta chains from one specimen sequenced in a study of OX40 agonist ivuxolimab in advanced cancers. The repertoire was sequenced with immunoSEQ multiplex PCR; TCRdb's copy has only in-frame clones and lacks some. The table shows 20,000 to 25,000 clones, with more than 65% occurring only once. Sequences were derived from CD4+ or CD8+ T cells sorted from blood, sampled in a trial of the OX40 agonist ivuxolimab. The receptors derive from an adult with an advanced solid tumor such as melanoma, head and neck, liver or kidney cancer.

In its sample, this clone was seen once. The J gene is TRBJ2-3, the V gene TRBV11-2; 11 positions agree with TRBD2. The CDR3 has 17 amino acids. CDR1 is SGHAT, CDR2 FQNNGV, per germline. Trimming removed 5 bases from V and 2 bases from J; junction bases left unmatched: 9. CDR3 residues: CASSPHIAGGPTDTQYF. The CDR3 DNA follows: TGTGCCAGCAGCCCCCACATAGCGGGAGGGCCCACAGATACGCAGTATTTT.

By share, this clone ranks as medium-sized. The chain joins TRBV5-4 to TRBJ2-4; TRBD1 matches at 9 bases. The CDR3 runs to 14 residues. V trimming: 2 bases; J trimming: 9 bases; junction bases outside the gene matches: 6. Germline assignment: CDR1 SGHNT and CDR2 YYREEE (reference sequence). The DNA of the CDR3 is TGTGCCAGCAGCTTACAGGGGGCAGAGGGCATTCAGTACTTC. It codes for CASSLQGAEGIQYF.

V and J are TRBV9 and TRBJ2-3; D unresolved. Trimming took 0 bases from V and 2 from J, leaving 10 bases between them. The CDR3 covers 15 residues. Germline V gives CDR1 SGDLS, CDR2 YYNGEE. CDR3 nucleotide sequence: TGTGCCAGCAGCGTAGTTGACCAATCCACAGATACGCAGTATTTT. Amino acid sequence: CASSVVDQSTDTQYF.

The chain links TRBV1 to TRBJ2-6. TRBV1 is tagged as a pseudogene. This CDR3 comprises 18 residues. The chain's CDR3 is CTGSLKSLCTNRANVLTF. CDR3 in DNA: TGCACCGGCAGTTTAAAAAGTTTGTGCACAAATCGGGCCAACGTCCTGACCTTC.